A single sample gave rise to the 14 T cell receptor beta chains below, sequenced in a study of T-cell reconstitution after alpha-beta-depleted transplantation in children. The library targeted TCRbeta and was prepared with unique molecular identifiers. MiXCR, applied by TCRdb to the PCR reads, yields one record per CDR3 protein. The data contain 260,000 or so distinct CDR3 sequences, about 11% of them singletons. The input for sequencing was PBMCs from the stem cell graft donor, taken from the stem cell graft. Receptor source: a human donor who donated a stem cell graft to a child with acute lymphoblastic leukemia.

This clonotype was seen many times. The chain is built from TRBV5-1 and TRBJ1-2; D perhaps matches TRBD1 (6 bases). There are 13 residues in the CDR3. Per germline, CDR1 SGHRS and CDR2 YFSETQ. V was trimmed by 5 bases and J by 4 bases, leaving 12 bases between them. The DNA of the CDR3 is TGCGCCAGCAGGCAGGGGACCCTCTATGGCTACACCTTC. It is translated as CASRQGTLYGYTF.

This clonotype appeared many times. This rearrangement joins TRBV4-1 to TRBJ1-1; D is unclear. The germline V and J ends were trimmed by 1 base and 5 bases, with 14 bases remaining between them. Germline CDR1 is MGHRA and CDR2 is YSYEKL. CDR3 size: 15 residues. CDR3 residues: CASSQVQDELTEAFF. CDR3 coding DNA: TGCGCCAGCAGCCAAGTGCAGGACGAGTTAACTGAAGCTTTCTTT.

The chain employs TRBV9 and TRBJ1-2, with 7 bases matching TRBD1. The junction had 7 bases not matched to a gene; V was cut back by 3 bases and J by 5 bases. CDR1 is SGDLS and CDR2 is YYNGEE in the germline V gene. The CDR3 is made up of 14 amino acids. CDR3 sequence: CASSGGRDRYGYTF. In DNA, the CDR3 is TGTGCCAGCAGCGGGGGCCGGGACAGATATGGCTACACCTTC.

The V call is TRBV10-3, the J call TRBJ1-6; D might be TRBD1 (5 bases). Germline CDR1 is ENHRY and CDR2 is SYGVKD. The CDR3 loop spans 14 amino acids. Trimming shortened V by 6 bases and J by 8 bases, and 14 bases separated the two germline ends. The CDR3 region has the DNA TGTGCCATCAGAGAATTTGGGGGGGATTCACCCCTCCACTTT. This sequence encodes CAIREFGGDSPLHF.

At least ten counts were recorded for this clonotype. The CDR3: CASSFLAGAETYNEQFF. The CDR3 coding sequence is TGTGCCAGCAGTTTTCTAGCGGGGGCCGAAACCTACAATGAGCAGTTCTTC. The V and J genes are TRBV12-3 or TRBV12-4 and TRBJ2-1; the match to TRBD2 covers 10 bases. The junction had 7 bases not matched to a gene; V was cut back by 3 bases and J by 2 bases. The CDR3 covers 17 residues.

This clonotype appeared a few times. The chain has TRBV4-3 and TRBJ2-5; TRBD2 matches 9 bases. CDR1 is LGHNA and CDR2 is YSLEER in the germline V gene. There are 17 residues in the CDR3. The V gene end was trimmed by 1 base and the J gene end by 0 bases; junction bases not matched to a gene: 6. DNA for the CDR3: TGCGCCAGCAGCCAAGTCCGGGCTAGCGGGGACCAAGAGACCCAGTACTTC. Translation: CASSQVRASGDQETQYF.

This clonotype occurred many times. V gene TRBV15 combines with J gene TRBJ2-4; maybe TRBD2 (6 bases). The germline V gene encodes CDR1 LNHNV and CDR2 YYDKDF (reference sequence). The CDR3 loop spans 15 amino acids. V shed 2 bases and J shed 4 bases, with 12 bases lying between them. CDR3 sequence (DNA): TGTGCCACCAGCAGAAGCCCCCGGGAGAAAAACATTCAGTACTTC. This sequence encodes CATSRSPREKNIQYF.

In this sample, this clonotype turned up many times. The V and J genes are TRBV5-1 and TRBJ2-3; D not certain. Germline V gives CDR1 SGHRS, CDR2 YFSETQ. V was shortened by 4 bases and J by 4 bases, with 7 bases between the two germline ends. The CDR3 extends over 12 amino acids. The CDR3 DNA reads TGCGCCAGCAGCCTTCGTTCAGATACGCAGTATTTT. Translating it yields CASSLRSDTQYF. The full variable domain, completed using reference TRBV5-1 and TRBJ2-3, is KAGVTQTPRYLIKTRGQQVTLSCSPISGHRSVSWYQQTPGQGLQFLFEYFSETQRNKGNFPGRFSGRQFSNSRSEMNVSTLELGDSALYLCASSLRSDTQYFGPGTRLTVL.

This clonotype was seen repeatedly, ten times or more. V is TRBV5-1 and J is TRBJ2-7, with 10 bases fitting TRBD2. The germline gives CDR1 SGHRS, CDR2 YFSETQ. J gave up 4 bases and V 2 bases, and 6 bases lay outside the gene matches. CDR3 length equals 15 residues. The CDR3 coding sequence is TGCGCCAGCAGCTTTACTAGCGGGGTCTTGTACGAGCAGTACTTC. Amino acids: CASSFTSGVLYEQYF.

The CDR3 protein is CASSPRGRISGNTIYF. DNA for the CDR3: TGTGCCAGCAGCCCCAGGGGGAGAATATCTGGAAACACCATATATTTT. The V gene is TRBV7-8, the J gene TRBJ1-3, with 7 bases identical to TRBD1. Trimming cost V 5 bases and J 1 base; bases outside gene matches: 8. Germline loops: CDR1 SGHVS, CDR2 FQNEAQ. The CDR3 has 16 residues.

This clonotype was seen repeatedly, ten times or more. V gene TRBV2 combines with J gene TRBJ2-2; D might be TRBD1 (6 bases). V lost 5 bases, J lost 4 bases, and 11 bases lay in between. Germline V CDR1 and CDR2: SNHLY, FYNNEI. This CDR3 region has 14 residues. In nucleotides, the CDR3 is TGTGCCAGCAGTCGGGACACCCTCACCGGGGAGCTGTTTTTT. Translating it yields CASSRDTLTGELFF.

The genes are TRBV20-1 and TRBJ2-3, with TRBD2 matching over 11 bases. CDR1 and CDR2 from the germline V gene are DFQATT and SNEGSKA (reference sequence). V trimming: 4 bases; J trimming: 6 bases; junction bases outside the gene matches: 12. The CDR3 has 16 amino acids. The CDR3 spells CSATNSGGAKRDTQYF. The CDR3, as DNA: TGCAGTGCTACTAATAGCGGGGGGGCCAAGAGGGATACGCAGTATTTT.

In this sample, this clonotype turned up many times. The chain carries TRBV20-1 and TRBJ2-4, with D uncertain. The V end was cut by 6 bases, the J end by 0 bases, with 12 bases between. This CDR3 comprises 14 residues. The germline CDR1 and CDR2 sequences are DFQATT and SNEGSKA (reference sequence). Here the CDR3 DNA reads TGCAGTGCCCTAGACACCCCAGCCAAAAACATTCAGTACTTC. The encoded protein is CSALDTPAKNIQYF.

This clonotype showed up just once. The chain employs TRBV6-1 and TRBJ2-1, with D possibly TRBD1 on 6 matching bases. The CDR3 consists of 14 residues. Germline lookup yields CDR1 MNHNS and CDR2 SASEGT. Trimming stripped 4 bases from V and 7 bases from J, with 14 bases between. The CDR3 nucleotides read TGTGCCAGCAGTGCCGGACAGAAGGGTAATGAGCAGTTCTTC. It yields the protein CASSAGQKGNEQFF.